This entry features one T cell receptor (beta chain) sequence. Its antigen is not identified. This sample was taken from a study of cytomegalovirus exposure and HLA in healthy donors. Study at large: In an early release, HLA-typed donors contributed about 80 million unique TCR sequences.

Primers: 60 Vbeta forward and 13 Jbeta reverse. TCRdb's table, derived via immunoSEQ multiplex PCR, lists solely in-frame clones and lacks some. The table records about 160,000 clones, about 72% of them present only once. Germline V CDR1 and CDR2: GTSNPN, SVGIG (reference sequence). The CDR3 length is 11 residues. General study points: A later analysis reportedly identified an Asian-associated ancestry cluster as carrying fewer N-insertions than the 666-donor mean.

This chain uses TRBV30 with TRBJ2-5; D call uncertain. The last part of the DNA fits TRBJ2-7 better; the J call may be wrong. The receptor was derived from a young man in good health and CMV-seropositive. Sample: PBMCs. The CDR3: CAWSAYYEQYF. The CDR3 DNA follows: TGTGCCTGGAGTGCGTACTACGAGCAGTACTTC.